This T cell receptor (beta chain) was identified in a study of blood T cells in healthy people across ages. Background on the study: Researchers report that template switching captured about one barcoded beta molecule per two T cells.

As concerns this clonotype: Its ends do not fully match the called genes, so a read error is possible.

CDR3 length: 14 amino acids. Germline CDR1 and CDR2: SEHNR and FQNEAQ (reference sequence). Each sample yielded at least 6 million isolated PBMCs. Alongside a J-beta primer mix, a sample-barcoded 5' primer served in a second PCR lasting roughly 6 to 11 cycles. Each cDNA molecule carried a tag from a template-switch adaptor that contained 12 random nucleotides. Every sample gave at least 2.5 million paired-end reads containing CDR3. TCRdb re-called the 5' RACE reads with MiXCR, one entry per CDR3 protein. The sample contains 550,000 to 750,000 distinct CDR3 sequences, about 21% of which appear only once.

The rearrangement uses TRBV7-9 and TRBJ1-4, with 7 nucleotides matching TRBD1. The clonotype originates from a man in his sixties or seventies in good health. What was sequenced was blood. CDR3 region: CAGSFAGTDEKLFF. The CDR3 DNA reads TGTGCCGGCAGCTTCGCCGGGACAGATGAAAAACTGTTTTTT. The full variable domain, with the rest looked up from reference TRBV7-9 and TRBJ1-4, is DTGVSQNPRHKITKRGQNVTFRCDPISEHNRLYWYRQTLGQGPEFLTYFQNEAQLEKSRLLSDRFSAERPKGSFSTLEIQRTEQGDSAMYLCAGSFAGTDEKLFFGSGTQLSVL.